According to its frequency, the clone carrying this T cell receptor (beta chain) is medium-sized. Its antigen is as yet unknown. The CDR3 is made up of 13 amino acids. Germline assignment: CDR1 MDHEN and CDR2 SYDVKM. The naive CD8+ gate required CD45RO-CCR7+CD27+CD95- phenotype. This record comes from a study of CXCR3-negative and CXCR3-positive naive CD8 T cells. Study-level information: The study obtained roughly 140 million TRB reads, about 1.5 +/- 0.3 million per library.

Carrying UMI labels, the TRB cDNA libraries were prepared through 5' RACE. Reanalyzing the 5' RACE reads, TCRdb keeps one entry per CDR3 protein, without DNA. This sample's clone table lists some 41,000 distinct CDR3 sequences. Study findings and constraints: Naive subsets did not differ in surface CD5, and the authors estimated TCR strength using properties of the TRB CDR3. Each naive subset displayed comparably high diversity, whereas memory CD8+ cells displayed much lower diversity.

Sequenced sample: naive CXCR3- CD8+ T cells from blood. The subset here: CD45RO-CCR7+CD27+CD95- naive CD8+ T cells lacking CXCR3 (TNR3-). This chain links TRBV28 with TRBJ2-1. This clonotype was sampled from a human donor in good health. Some clones in this sample may be carry-over from other donors' samples. CDR3 protein: CASSPDGNNEQFF.